These 10 T cell receptor beta chains were sequenced from one sample in a study of shared clonotypes between healthy human individuals. TCRdb's copy holds only in-frame clones and misses some; the assay was immunoSEQ multiplex PCR. The table shows approximately 1,000,000 clones, with 75% to 85% occurring only once. Material: memory CD4+ T cells from PBMCs. The subset was: CD45RA-negative fraction. The source of these receptors is a man aged 18 to 35 in good health. Some clones in this sample may be carry-over from other donors' samples.

The table lists this clone with a few counts. V is TRBV5-4 and J is TRBJ2-5; D is perhaps TRBD1 or TRBD2 (5 bases each). The CDR3 has 14 amino acids. The V gene lost 6 bases and the J gene lost 3 bases, with 15 bases spanning the gap. Germline V gives CDR1 SGHNT, CDR2 YYREEE (reference sequence). CDR3 residues: CASMGEPGKETQYF. CDR3 nucleotide sequence: TGTGCCAGCATGGGGGAGCCCGGGAAAGAGACCCAGTACTTC.

This rearrangement joins TRBV18 to TRBJ1-5; D is undetermined. V gave up 2 bases and J gave up 1 base, with 6 bases separating them. Germline V CDR1 and CDR2: KGHSH, LQKENI. The CDR3 has 14 amino acids. CDR3 DNA: TGTGCCAGCTCACCAGGGATAAGCAATCAGCCCCAGCATTTT. It translates to CASSPGISNQPQHF.

This chain joins TRBV19 and TRBJ1-4, with D uncertain. With 7 bases removed from V and 0 bases from J, the gap between germline ends came to 12 bases. Germline V gene data show CDR1 as LNHDA and CDR2 as SQIVND (reference sequence). The CDR3 runs 15 residues. CDR3 sequence: CASNSIGTTNEKLFF. The CDR3 DNA follows: TGTGCCAGTAACTCGATCGGGACAACTAATGAAAAACTGTTTTTT. Looking up the rest from reference TRBV19 and TRBJ1-4 gives the full variable domain: DGGITQSPKYLFRKEGQNVTLSCEQNLNHDAMYWYRQDPGQGLRLIYYSQIVNDFQKGDIAEGYSVSREKKESFPLTVTSAQKNPTAFYLCASNSIGTTNEKLFFGSGTQLSVL.

Comments on this clone: The sample holds other DNA sequences that translate to the same CDR3. The chain employs TRBV5-1 and TRBJ2-5; D is undetermined. V was cut by 4 bases and J by 0 bases, with 4 bases left in between. Germline V CDR1 and CDR2: SGHRS, YFSETQ. The CDR3 extends over 12 amino acids. The CDR3 is CASSADQETQYF. As DNA, the CDR3 is TGCGCCAGCAGCGCCGACCAAGAGACCCAGTACTTC.

About this clone: Within the sample, other DNA sequences also encode this same CDR3. The CDR3 DNA reads as TGTGCCAGCAGTTTACTAGCGGGAGGAGAGACCCAGTACTTC. As protein: CASSLLAGGETQYF. The chain uses TRBV28 and TRBJ2-5; 11 nucleotides match TRBD2. Germline assignment: CDR1 MDHEN and CDR2 SYDVKM. V lost 2 bases, J lost 4 bases, and 0 bases stayed unmatched. This CDR3 has 14 amino acids.

The rearrangement joins TRBV30 to TRBJ2-5, with TRBD1 as a possible D gene (6 bases). Germline values: CDR1 GTSNPN, CDR2 SVGIG (reference sequence). This CDR3 has 13 residues. V was trimmed by 1 base and J by 10 bases, leaving 16 bases between them. The CDR3 region is CAWSALRQAIQYF. The CDR3 region has the DNA TGTGCCTGGAGTGCCCTTCGACAGGCAATCCAGTACTTC.

The chain is built from TRBV21-1 and TRBJ1-2; TRBD1, the D gene given by the table, was not confirmed from the DNA. TRBV21-1 is a known pseudogene. The CDR3 is 17 amino acids. CDR3 DNA sequence: TGTGCCAGCACCGAAAGGGGACCGGGACAGAGTATCTATGGCTACACCTTC. Protein sequence: CASTERGPGQSIYGYTF.

This clone showed up just a few times. A much bigger clone sits one base away, suggesting this may be a read error. CDR3 amino acids: CASSLEGEQFF. The DNA for the CDR3 is TGTGCCAGCAGCTTAGAGGGAGAGCAGTTCTTC. The genes are TRBV7-8 and TRBJ2-1; D gene ambiguous. Germline V gene lookup returns CDR1 SGHVS and CDR2 FQNEAQ. This CDR3 contains 11 residues. V lost 1 base, J lost 10 bases, and 5 bases lay in between.

The genes are TRBV7-9 and TRBJ1-3; D is uncertain. Germline V gene lookup returns CDR1 SEHNR and CDR2 FQNEAQ (reference sequence). The CDR3 has 18 residues. V was trimmed by 3 bases and J by 1 base, leaving 19 bases between them. CDR3 protein: CASSLDQEFWGSGNTIYF. CDR3 bases: TGTGCCAGCAGCTTGGATCAGGAATTTTGGGGTTCTGGAAACACCATATATTTT. Looking up the rest from reference TRBV7-9 and TRBJ1-3 gives the full variable domain: DTGVSQNPRHKITKRGQNVTFRCDPISEHNRLYWYRQTLGQGPEFLTYFQNEAQLEKSRLLSDRFSAERPKGSFSTLEIQRTEQGDSAMYLCASSLDQEFWGSGNTIYFGEGSWLTVV.

The CDR3 is CASSTSGTSYEQYF. The CDR3 nucleotides are TGCGCCAGCAGCACTAGCGGGACCTCCTACGAGCAGTACTTC. The chain couples TRBV5-1 to TRBJ2-7; 10 bases map to TRBD2. Losses at the gene ends were 4 bases for V and 0 bases for J; bases not matched to a gene: 1. The germline V gene has CDR1 SGHRS and CDR2 YFSETQ. The CDR3 extends over 14 amino acids.